One T cell receptor beta chain is described in this entry. These data belong to a study of T cells in tumors after PD-1 blockade. Looking at the study overall: Prior checkpoint blockade, systemic immunosuppressant use, or anti-cancer therapy within 4 weeks excluded patients.

This CDR3 has 12 residues. The germline V gene encodes CDR1 MNHNY and CDR2 SVGAGI (reference sequence). Trimming removed 7 bases at V and 7 bases at J, with 13 bases between. Some clones are missing from TCRdb's copy, which holds only in-frame ones; the method was immunoSEQ multiplex PCR. In the table there are approximately 46,000 clones, just under 80% of which are singletons. The clonotype comes from a human donor with basal cell carcinoma. The specimen was PBMCs, collected before anti-PD-1 treatment. V usage is TRBV6-6 and J usage is TRBJ1-1; D is unresolved. The CDR3 coding sequence is TGTGCCAGCACCCCGGGAGGGTTTGAAGCTTTCTTT. The encoded protein is CASTPGGFEAFF.